The rows below give T cell receptor beta chains drawn from one sample of a study of identical twins' blood T cells. Using its own MiXCR run on the 5' RACE reads, TCRdb lists one record per CDR3 protein. The table includes 350,000 to 400,000 distinct CDR3 sequences, under 30% detected once. Input material: PBMCs. Receptor source: a woman between 18 and 55 years old in good health. Both conserved end residues are part of each CDR3. D genes are given only for firm matches. Size tells how often a clone was seen (once, few, many) or the class of an expanded clone, and some rows leave it out.

clone_size j_call d_call v_call cdr3_aa cdr3_nt
few TRBJ1-1 - TRBV11-2 CASSSRQAYTEAFF TGTGCCAGCAGCTCCCGACAGGCTTACACTGAAGCTTTCTTT
few TRBJ2-3 TRBD1 TRBV19 CASSPWDRSGTDTQYF TGTGCCAGTAGTCCGTGGGACAGGAGCGGGACAGATACGCAGTATTTT
many TRBJ1-2 - TRBV30 CAWSVRGGYGYTF TGTGCCTGGAGTGTACGGGGCGGCTATGGCTACACCTTC
few TRBJ1-5 - TRBV20-1 CSARDGAADQPQHF TGCAGTGCTAGAGATGGAGCAGCGGATCAGCCCCAGCATTTT
- TRBJ2-1 TRBD2 TRBV27 CASTNPGDYSRNNEQFF TGTGCCAGCACCAATCCCGGGGACTACTCCAGAAACAATGAGCAGTTCTTC
many TRBJ1-2 - TRBV29-1 CSVEDPGALYGYTF TGCAGCGTTGAAGATCCGGGGGCCCTCTATGGCTACACCTTC
- TRBJ1-4 TRBD1 TRBV14 CASSRDQGAFGKLFF TGTGCCAGCAGCCGGGACCAGGGGGCATTTGGAAAACTGTTTTTT
few TRBJ1-2 - TRBV20-1 CSARPTGTVPYGYTF TGCAGTGCTAGACCGACCGGGACGGTACCCTATGGCTACACCTTC
many TRBJ2-1 TRBD2 TRBV19 CASSPSSGSYNEQFF TGTGCCAGTAGTCCGTCTAGCGGCTCCTACAATGAGCAGTTCTTC
few TRBJ2-7 - TRBV27 CASSWDAGNYEQYF TGTGCCAGCAGTTGGGATGCGGGAAACTACGAGCAGTACTTC
many TRBJ1-2 - TRBV29-1 CSVVMGAQGYTF TGCAGCGTTGTAATGGGGGCGCAGGGCTACACCTTC
once TRBJ2-3 TRBD2 TRBV18 CASSPGLAGKDTQYF TGTGCCAGCTCACCCGGACTAGCGGGGAAAGATACGCAGTATTTT
many TRBJ2-7 TRBD2 TRBV11-2 CASSPTSGSSEQYF TGTGCCAGCAGCCCTACTAGCGGGAGCTCCGAGCAGTACTTC
- TRBJ1-1 - TRBV29-1 CSVWSANTEASF TGCAGCGTTTGGTCGGCGAACACTGAAGCTTCCTTT
few TRBJ1-1 - TRBV19 CASRLDRSTEAFF TGTGCCAGTAGACTGGACAGAAGCACTGAAGCTTTCTTT
- TRBJ2-1 TRBD2 TRBV20-1 CSGGLAGAGNEQFF TGCAGCGGGGGACTAGCGGGAGCTGGCAATGAGCAGTTCTTC
- TRBJ1-1 - TRBV18 CASAPKGWGADTEAFF TGTGCCAGCGCACCTAAGGGGTGGGGGGCTGACACTGAAGCTTTCTTT
- TRBJ2-2 - TRBV19 CASRIWTDTGELFF TGTGCCAGTAGGATTTGGACAGACACCGGGGAGCTGTTTTTT
- TRBJ1-4 - TRBV3-1 CASSQDPPGGNEKLLF TGTGCCAGCAGCCAAGATCCCCCCGGCGGTAATGAAAAACTGCTTTTT
many TRBJ2-1 TRBD2 TRBV20-1 CSARYSGGQFF TGCAGTGCTAGATATAGCGGGGGACAGTTCTTC
- TRBJ1-1 TRBD1 TRBV12-5 CASGWDRLGSEAFF TGTGCTAGTGGTTGGGACAGGTTGGGATCTGAAGCTTTCTTT
- TRBJ2-3 - TRBV2 CTSSPGGVWDTQYF TGTACCAGCAGTCCCGGAGGGGTCTGGGATACGCAGTATTTT
- TRBJ2-7 - TRBV6-6 CASSYGGSTTRTYEQYF TGTGCCAGCAGTTACGGCGGCAGCACTACCCGTACCTACGAGCAGTACTTC
few TRBJ2-7 - TRBV25-1 CASSLSRYEQYF TGTGCCAGCAGTCTTAGCAGGTACGAGCAGTACTTC
- TRBJ2-3 TRBD2 TRBV6-2/TRBV6-3 CASSYSTSGSYTDTQYF TGTGCCAGCAGTTACTCGACTAGCGGGAGTTACACAGATACGCAGTATTTT
- TRBJ1-2 - TRBV7-8 CASSSASGTPYGYTF TGTGCCAGCAGCTCGGCTTCCGGGACTCCCTATGGCTACACCTTC
few TRBJ1-1 - TRBV15 CATRLDGRTNTEAFF TGTGCCACCCGACTCGACGGCAGAACTAACACTGAAGCTTTCTTT
few TRBJ2-4 - TRBV7-2 CASSFWSELAKNIQYF TGTGCCAGCAGCTTCTGGTCGGAGCTAGCCAAAAACATTCAGTACTTC
- TRBJ2-3 TRBD2 TRBV6-4 CASSGSRGGGADTQYF TGTGCCAGCAGTGGTTCGCGGGGGGGCGGCGCAGATACGCAGTATTTT